The sequence of this T cell receptor beta chain was determined in a study of regulatory T cells in long-lasting Graves disease. Study-wide points: Persistent Graves' disease cases displayed lower TCR diversity than newly diagnosed ones.

This clonotype was detected only a few times. Its antigen is undetermined. The time point: newly diagnosed GD, antithyroid drugs for less than 3 months. Researchers made the TCR library from RNA that was extracted from PBMCs. Libraries of TCR beta came from iRepertoire HTBI primers plus Arm-PCR of CDR3 regions. One entry per CDR3 protein, called by TCRdb with MiXCR from the multiplex PCR reads. In the table there are 540,000 or so distinct CDR3 sequences, roughly 13% of which are singletons. These data are also associated with another study on T cells in Graves' hyperthyroidism and ophthalmopathy. From that report: The study based diagnoses on clinical symptoms, serum thyroxine and TRAb, thyroid ultrasound and orbital computed tomography.

The sample was peripheral blood mononuclear cells (PBMCs), taken at new diagnosis, from a patient treated with antithyroid drugs. The receptor's source is a man aged 25-45 years with Graves disease.

The CDR3 loop is CAWTFLPRNTIYF. For the CDR3, the DNA is TGTGCCTGGACGTTCTTACCCCGAAACACCATATATTTT. This chain links TRBV30 with TRBJ1-3; no reliable D call. Trimming took off 4 bases at V and 5 bases at J, with 12 bases between the two ends. Germline assignment: CDR1 GTSNPN and CDR2 SVGIG (reference sequence). The CDR3 is made up of 13 amino acids.